This T cell receptor (beta chain) was sequenced in a study of OX40 agonist ivuxolimab in advanced cancers. About the research overall: Partial responses were recorded for three patients, including one with hepatocellular carcinoma and two with cutaneous melanoma.

This CDR3 contains 14 residues. Trimming left V 5 bases short and J 1 base short, with 12 bases between. Germline CDR1 SGHRS, CDR2 YFSETQ. Sequencing used immunoSEQ multiplex PCR; TCRdb keeps in-frame clones, though not all of them. The table records more than 90,000 clones, about four fifths of them present only once. This receptor was identified in an adult with an advanced solid tumor such as melanoma, head and neck, liver or kidney cancer. The rearrangement links TRBV5-1 to TRBJ2-5, with a tentative D call TRBD2 (5 bases). The material sequenced was CD4+ or CD8+ T cells sorted from blood, taken in a trial of the OX40 agonist ivuxolimab. The CDR3 DNA reads as TGCGCCAGCAGTGGAGGTAGCGTCCAAGAGACCCAGTACTTC. It specifies CASSGGSVQETQYF.